This passage covers 14 T cell receptor beta chains from one sample sequenced in a study of TIL therapy for anti-PD-1-resistant metastatic lung cancer. The libraries were made with immunoSEQ v3. Sequencing was performed with immunoSEQ multiplex PCR; in TCRdb, only in-frame clones are kept and a portion is missing. Here the sample spans tens of thousands of clones, about two thirds being singletons. Sample time point: pre-treatment sample, taken before nivolumab and TIL therapy. The tumor samples were excised metastases, mostly pleural nodules or supraclavicular lymph nodes. This sample comprised tumor tissue, obtained at baseline. The receptor source for this set is a person aged 25-79 years with non-small cell lung cancer.

The V gene is TRBV7-2, the J gene TRBJ2-5, with D perhaps assigned TRBD1 or TRBD2 (5 bases each). Trimming pared 0 bases from V and 5 bases from J, leaving 13 bases between. Germline CDR1 and CDR2: SGHTA and FQGNSA. CDR3 size: 15 residues. The CDR3 loop reads CASSLARSWGETQYF. The CDR3 region has the DNA TGTGCCAGCAGCTTAGCTCGAAGCTGGGGGGAGACCCAGTACTTC.

The V call is TRBV5-1, the J call TRBJ2-2; perhaps TRBD2 as D (6 bases). V gave up 7 bases and J gave up 4 bases, with 17 bases separating them. Germline assignment: CDR1 SGHRS and CDR2 YFSETQ. CDR3 length: 15 residues. Here the CDR3 reads CASDSGAGFTGELFF. For the CDR3, the DNA is TGCGCCAGCGACTCGGGCGCGGGGTTCACCGGGGAGCTGTTTTTT.

This clone came up a few times. The chain uses TRBV6-1 and TRBJ1-5; TRBD1 aligns across 7 bases. This CDR3 has 14 residues. The ends lost 2 bases at V and 4 bases at J; junction bases unmatched: 2. Per the germline V gene, CDR1 is MNHNS and CDR2 is SASEGT. The CDR3 is CASSEMTGNQPQHF. Here the CDR3 DNA reads TGTGCCAGCAGTGAAATGACAGGGAATCAGCCCCAGCATTTT.

The V and J genes are TRBV2 and TRBJ1-2; 12 bases agree with TRBD1. V shed 6 bases and J 3 bases; nucleotides not matched to a gene: 5. The CDR3 contains 15 residues. CDR1 and CDR2 (germline): SNHLY, FYNNEI. The CDR3 DNA sequence: TGTGCCAGCAGCCCCGGGACAGGGGGCGACTATGGCTACACCTTC. It codes for CASSPGTGGDYGYTF.

The sample holds a few counts of this clone. The chain joins TRBV11-2 to TRBJ1-1, with D possibly TRBD1 on 5 matching bases. Germline V gene data show CDR1 as SGHAT and CDR2 as FQNNGV. V was cut by 6 bases and J by 5 bases, with 10 bases left in between. This CDR3 has 12 amino acids. CDR3 bases: TGTGCCAGCAGGGGGCTAAGGACTGAAGCTTTCTTT. It is translated as CASRGLRTEAFF.

The chain joins TRBV27 to TRBJ2-2, with a tentative D call TRBD1 (7 bases). The CDR3 has 14 residues. CDR1 and CDR2 (germline): MNHEY, SMNVEV (reference sequence). V lost 6 bases, J lost 7 bases, and 15 bases lay in between. CDR3 amino acids: CASSITQGGGELFF. In DNA, the CDR3 is TGTGCCAGCAGCATAACTCAGGGGGGCGGGGAGCTGTTTTTT.

J is TRBJ2-7 and V is TRBV4-3; no clear D gene. Germline-derived CDR1 and CDR2 are LGHNA and YSLEER. Trimming removed 4 bases from V and 0 bases from J, with 10 bases in between. The CDR3 consists of 14 residues. The CDR3 here is CASSLDINSYEQYF. The CDR3 DNA reads as TGCGCCAGCAGCCTCGACATAAACTCCTACGAGCAGTACTTC.

The chain employs TRBV30 and TRBJ2-5; D remains ambiguous. The end of the DNA is better explained by TRBJ2-7, so the J call may be wrong. The CDR3 extends over 13 amino acids. The germline V gene encodes CDR1 GTSNPN and CDR2 SVGIG (reference sequence). CDR3 sequence reads: CAWSLESAYEQYF. The CDR3 DNA reads TGTGCCTGGAGTCTGGAGTCAGCCTACGAGCAGTACTTC.

V usage is TRBV7-2 and J usage is TRBJ2-3; 7 positions match TRBD1. CDR1 is SGHTA and CDR2 is FQGNSA in the germline V gene. The V and J ends lost 1 base and 13 bases, in that order; junction bases with no gene match: 5. The CDR3 is 12 residues long. The CDR3 reads CASSLGTGEEYF. The CDR3 bases are TGTGCCAGCAGCTTAGGGACAGGTGAGGAGTATTTT.

The V gene is TRBV11-2, the J gene TRBJ2-1; D may be TRBD1 or TRBD2 (5 bases each). Between the trimmed V and J ends, which lost 3 bases and 12 bases, there was a span of 9 bases. CDR1 and CDR2 (germline): SGHAT, FQNNGV. This CDR3 has 11 residues. The CDR3 DNA sequence: TGTGCCAGCAGCTTTGGGGGTCCGCAGTTCTTC. This sequence encodes CASSFGGPQFF.

The rearrangement links TRBV30 to TRBJ2-7; D unclear. V lost 3 bases, J lost 5 bases, and 8 bases lay in between. Germline CDR1 reads GTSNPN; CDR2 reads SVGIG (reference sequence). The CDR3 runs to 11 residues. The CDR3 spells CAWRQEHEQYF. As DNA, the CDR3 is TGTGCCTGGAGGCAGGAGCACGAGCAGTACTTC.

This CDR3 reads CASSPTANYGYTF. CDR3 nucleotides: TGTGCCAGCTCACCTACAGCTAACTATGGCTACACCTTC. The chain is built from TRBV18 and TRBJ1-2; D uncertain. The CDR3 is made up of 13 amino acids. Germline CDR1 and CDR2: KGHSH and LQKENI. Deletions cut 3 bases from V and 0 bases from J, with 5 bases between.

CDR3 protein: CAWTGTGENTIYF. CDR3 in DNA: TGTGCCTGGACTGGCACAGGGGAAAACACCATATATTTT. This chain links TRBV30 with TRBJ1-3, with 7 bases identical to TRBD1. Germline loops: CDR1 GTSNPN, CDR2 SVGIG (reference sequence). The CDR3 spans 13 residues. Losses at the gene ends were 4 bases for V and 6 bases for J; bases not matched to a gene: 6.

J is TRBJ1-2 and V is TRBV6-5; D not certain. Germline assignment: CDR1 MNHEY and CDR2 SVGAGI. V lost 2 bases, J lost 7 bases, and 11 bases lay in between. This CDR3 spans 13 amino acids. DNA for the CDR3: TGTGCCAGCAGTTACAGTGGCCTCGGTGGCTACACCTTC. Translated: CASSYSGLGGYTF.